The 13 T cell receptor beta chains given below trace back to one sample, sequenced in a study of T cell changes during pregnancy in multiple sclerosis. Clones were sequenced by immunoSEQ multiplex PCR, and TCRdb holds only the in-frame ones, with some missing. The table has under 130,000 clones, 92% seen once. Sequences were derived from peripheral blood, sampled after pregnancy. All receptors come from a female donor with multiple sclerosis, enrolled in a pregnancy study.

This chain links TRBV7-3 with TRBJ2-1, with D perhaps matching TRBD2 (5 bases). Trimming stripped 1 base from V and 0 bases from J, with 10 bases between. CDR1 and CDR2 (germline): SGHTA, FQGTGA. This CDR3 has 16 amino acids. The CDR3 protein is CASSLISGFSYNEQFF. The CDR3 bases are TGTGCCAGCAGCTTAATAAGCGGATTCTCCTACAATGAGCAGTTCTTC.

Points on this clone: A read error may account for a junction end that differs from germline. J is TRBJ2-7 and V is TRBV25-1, with D unclear. The germline CDR1 and CDR2 sequences are MGHDK and SYGVNS. The CDR3 sequence is 13 residues long. DNA for the CDR3: TGTGCCAGCGGTGAGTTTTCCACCTACGAGCAGTACTTC. Protein: CASGEFSTYEQYF.

The V and J genes are TRBV11-2 and TRBJ1-6; 9 bases map to TRBD1. CDR3 length equals 14 residues. CDR1 SGHAT and CDR2 FQNNGV come from the germline V gene. The V gene end was trimmed by 3 bases and the J gene end by 7 bases; junction bases not matched to a gene: 1. CDR3 coding DNA: TGTGCCAGCAGCTTCGGACAGGGGAATTCACCCCTCCACTTT. Its translation is CASSFGQGNSPLHF.

The CDR3 DNA is TGTGCCAGCAGTGACCGCCTTCCGGGACAGGGGTACCAAGAGACCCAGTACTTC. The encoded protein is CASSDRLPGQGYQETQYF. V usage is TRBV25-1 and J usage is TRBJ2-5, with 10 bases lining up with TRBD1. Trimming cost V 3 bases and J 0 bases; bases outside gene matches: 10. CDR1 is MGHDK and CDR2 is SYGVNS in the germline V gene. This CDR3 contains 18 residues.

V is TRBV12-5 and J is TRBJ2-3, with TRBD1 matching 7 bases. The V gene end was trimmed by 3 bases and the J gene end by 2 bases; junction bases not matched to a gene: 2. The CDR3 is made up of 14 amino acids. CDR1 and CDR2 (germline): LGHNT, FRNRAP. CDR3 nucleotides: TGTGCTAGTGGTTTTGGACAGGTCACAGATACGCAGTATTTT. This codes for CASGFGQVTDTQYF. Variable domain in full (rest from reference TRBV12-5 and TRBJ2-3): DARVTQTPRHKVTEMGQEVTMRCQPILGHNTVFWYRQTMMQGLELLAYFRNRAPLDDSGMPKDRFSAEMPDATLATLKIQPSEPRDSAVYFCASGFGQVTDTQYFGPGTRLTVL.

The rearrangement links TRBV2 to TRBJ1-2; D remains ambiguous. The CDR3 consists of 14 residues. From germline, CDR1 is SNHLY and CDR2 FYNNEI. Trimming stripped 5 bases from V and 8 bases from J, with 18 bases between. The CDR3 loop is CASSRRTGTGGYTF. The CDR3 DNA reads as TGTGCCAGCAGTAGACGGACGGGAACTGGGGGCTACACCTTC.

This clone was seen only a few times. The rearrangement uses TRBV6-1 and TRBJ1-5; D gene unclear. The CDR3 is made up of 17 amino acids. The germline V gene has CDR1 MNHNS and CDR2 SASEGT. Trimming shortened V by 4 bases and J by 2 bases, and 18 bases separated the two germline ends. The CDR3 coding sequence is TGTGCCAGCAGTGGAAGGGAGTCACGGTCGCGCAATCAGCCCCAGCATTTT. Translating it yields CASSGRESRSRNQPQHF.

V and J are TRBV4-1 and TRBJ2-2; 16 bases line up with TRBD2. V dropped 3 bases and J dropped 9; count of bases not matched to a gene: 4. CDR1 is MGHRA, CDR2 YSYEKL, per germline. The CDR3 covers 16 residues. CDR3 sequence: CASSHGTSGRARELFF. CDR3 DNA sequence: TGCGCCAGCAGCCATGGGACTAGCGGGAGGGCGAGGGAGCTGTTTTTT.

This chain connects TRBV5-4 to TRBJ2-7; TRBD2 might be the D (6 bases). Trimming removed 2 bases at V and 4 bases at J, with 13 bases between. The germline gives CDR1 SGHNT, CDR2 YYREEE (reference sequence). The CDR3 has 14 amino acids. This CDR3 is CASSLGGMGYEQYF. CDR3 DNA: TGTGCCAGCAGCTTAGGAGGGATGGGATACGAGCAGTACTTC.

V and J are TRBV7-3 and TRBJ2-2; D ambiguous. V gave up 7 bases and J gave up 1 base, with 16 bases separating them. The CDR3 has 16 amino acids. The V gene's germline CDR1 is SGHTA and CDR2 FQGTGA. This CDR3 reads CASTHDGLLNTGELFF. CDR3 sequence (DNA): TGTGCCAGCACCCATGATGGGCTTTTGAACACCGGGGAGCTGTTTTTT.

The chain combines TRBV5-4 with TRBJ1-1; a possible D gene is TRBD1 (5 bases). The CDR3 consists of 15 residues. V lost 0 bases, J lost 0 bases, and 9 bases lay in between. CDR1 is SGHNT, CDR2 YYREEE, per germline (reference sequence). The CDR3 reads CASSLDGHLNTEAFF. CDR3 nucleotide sequence: TGTGCCAGCAGCTTGGACGGACACCTGAACACTGAAGCTTTCTTT.

The CDR3 DNA sequence: TGTGCCAGCAGTCTCGGGCCGGGACAGGGGAATCAGCCCCAGCATTTT. Translating gives CASSLGPGQGNQPQHF. The gene calls are TRBV27 and TRBJ1-5; TRBD1 matches 10 bases. This CDR3 is built from 16 residues. Trimming took 5 bases from V and 4 from J; bases not matched to a gene: 8. Germline assignment: CDR1 MNHEY and CDR2 SMNVEV (reference sequence).

The chain employs TRBV28 and TRBJ2-1; 8 bases are shared with TRBD1. The CDR3 has 15 amino acids. Germline values: CDR1 MDHEN, CDR2 SYDVKM. J gave up 3 bases and V 4 bases, and 5 bases lay outside the gene matches. CDR3 in amino acids: CASSSAGTGYNEQFF. In DNA, the CDR3 is TGTGCCAGCAGTTCCGCCGGGACAGGCTACAATGAGCAGTTCTTC.